This T cell receptor (beta chain) was found in a study of T cells after yellow fever vaccination (dated by TCRdb to the late 2010s). About the full investigation: The SMART-Seq v4 Ultra Low Input RNA kit was used to prepare libraries from fractions with low cell numbers. Bulk TCR alpha and beta repertoires were sequenced longitudinally to track T-cell clones before and after primary and booster YFV17D yellow fever vaccination. Two healthy male donors, one aged 18 to 30 and one aged 30 to 40 years, made up the cohort. Bulk PBMC replicates and cell subsets were isolated from blood drawn at multiple timepoints before and after both primary and secondary immunization.

This clonotype was counted a few times. What this receptor recognizes is not known. Base-call qualities are not available, and no considerably larger clone is one nucleotide away. TCR cDNA was synthesized by 5'RACE template switching, which introduced a universal primer site and unique molecular identifiers. cDNA synthesis was primed from both the TCR alpha and TCR beta constant segments. Library amplification involved two PCR steps, and the second step added sample barcodes and sequencing adapters. Sequencing of libraries was done on Illumina HiSeq 2500 (2x100 bp) or NovaSeq (2x150 bp). The paper's data handling went like this. Reads were demultiplexed and collapsed into UMI consensus sequences with MIGEC, and V(D)J alignment was performed with MiXCR. Vaccine-responding clonotypes were identified with edgeR using replicate PBMC samples, with FDR below 0.01 and a log2 fold change above 5 up to day 15 being required. Each bulk clonotype was labeled CD4 or CD8 based on which sequenced repertoire, CD4 or CD8, contained the clonotype at higher abundance. TCRdb applied fastp at Q25 and MiXCR to the public reads, then kept only in-frame beta chains. Every distinct CDR3 protein forms one entry, paired with its most common genes and DNA. For this entry, the V and J calls and clone size follow TCRdb and not the study's own pipeline. The sample includes roughly 500,000 distinct CDR3 sequences, with 15% to 20% observed a single time. Together, the top ten hold 13% to 15% of the sample.

The treatment or condition label for this specimen denotes: live attenuated yellow fever vaccine strain. At every blood-draw timepoint, two biological replicates of bulk PBMCs were collected. PBMCs were isolated from peripheral blood using a standard Ficoll-Paque protocol. TriZol was used to extract RNA from bulk PBMCs, CD4 and CD8 fractions, and dextramer-positive and dextramer-negative fractions. On the study overall, not on this receptor specifically: After the booster, most of the clones that had expanded following primary vaccination were detected again (just under 97% of CD4 and 80% to 90% of CD8), which suggests that memory was broadly maintained. A small share of clonotypes occurred in both CD4 and CD8 compartments, likely arising from convergent recombination. The secondary T-cell response was found to be weaker but faster than the primary response, with a peak reached on day 5 rather than on day 15. Computational filtering was required because FACS-sorted repertoires could contain abundant contaminating clonotypes from the bulk population. Because the study included only two donors, the extent to which the findings can be generalized is limited.

The germline V gene (reference sequence) sets CDR1 to SEHNR and CDR2 to FQNEAQ. Reading from cysteine to phenylalanine, the CDR3 counts 15 amino acids. Only CDR3 DNA remains: 45 bases, in frame from the first base. At the junction V is shortened by 4 bases and J by 6 bases, with 16 bases in between. The chain joins TRBV7-9 to TRBJ2-1; the D gene could be TRBD1 or TRBD2, each one agreeing over 5 bases. This specimen was PBMCs, taken 15 days after the yellow fever booster vaccination. The sequence derives from a man in his thirties or forties who received the YFV17D yellow fever vaccine. The nucleotide sequence reads TGTGCCAGCAGCTCTCCCGCGGGCAGGGTCAATGAGCAGTTCTTC. Its protein reads: CASSSPAGRVNEQFF.